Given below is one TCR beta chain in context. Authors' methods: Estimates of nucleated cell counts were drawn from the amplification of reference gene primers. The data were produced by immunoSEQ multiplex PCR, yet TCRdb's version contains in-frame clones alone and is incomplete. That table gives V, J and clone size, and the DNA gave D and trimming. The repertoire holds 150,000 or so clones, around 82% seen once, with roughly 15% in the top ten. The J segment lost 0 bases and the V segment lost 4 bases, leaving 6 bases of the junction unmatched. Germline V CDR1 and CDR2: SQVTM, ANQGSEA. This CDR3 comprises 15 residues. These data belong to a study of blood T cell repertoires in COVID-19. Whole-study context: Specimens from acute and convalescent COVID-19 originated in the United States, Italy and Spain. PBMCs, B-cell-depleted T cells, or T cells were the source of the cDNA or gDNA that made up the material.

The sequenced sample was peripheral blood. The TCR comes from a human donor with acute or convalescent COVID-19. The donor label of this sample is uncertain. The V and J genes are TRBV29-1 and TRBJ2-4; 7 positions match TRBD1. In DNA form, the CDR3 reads TGCAGCGTTGCCAAGGGGACAGCAGCCAAAAACATTCAGTACTTC. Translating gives CSVAKGTAAKNIQYF.